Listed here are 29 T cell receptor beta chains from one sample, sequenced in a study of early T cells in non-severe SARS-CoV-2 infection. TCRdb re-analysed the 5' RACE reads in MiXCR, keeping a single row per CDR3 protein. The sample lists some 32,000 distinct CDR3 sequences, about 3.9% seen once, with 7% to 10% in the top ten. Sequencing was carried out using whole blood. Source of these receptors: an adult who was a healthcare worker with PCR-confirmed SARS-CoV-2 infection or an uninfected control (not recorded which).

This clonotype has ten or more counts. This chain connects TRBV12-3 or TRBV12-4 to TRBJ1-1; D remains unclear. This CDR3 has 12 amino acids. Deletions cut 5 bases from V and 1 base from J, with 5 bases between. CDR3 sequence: CASSLSNTEAFF. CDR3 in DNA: TGTGCCAGCAGTCTCTCGAACACTGAAGCTTTCTTT.

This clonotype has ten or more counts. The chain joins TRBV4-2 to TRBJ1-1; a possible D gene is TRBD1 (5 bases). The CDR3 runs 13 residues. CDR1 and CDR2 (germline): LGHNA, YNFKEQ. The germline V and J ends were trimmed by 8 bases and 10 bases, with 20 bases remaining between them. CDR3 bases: TGTGCCAGCGGTTCGATAGGGGCCCAGTTAGCTTTCTTT. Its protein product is CASGSIGAQLAFF.

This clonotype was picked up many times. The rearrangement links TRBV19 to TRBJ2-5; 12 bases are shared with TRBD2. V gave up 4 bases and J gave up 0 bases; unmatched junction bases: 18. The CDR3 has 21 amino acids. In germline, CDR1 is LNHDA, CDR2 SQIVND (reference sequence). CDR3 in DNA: TGTGCCAGTAGTACAAGGTGGACTAGCGGGATAGTCCAGGGCTACCAAGAGACCCAGTACTTC. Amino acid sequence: CASSTRWTSGIVQGYQETQYF.

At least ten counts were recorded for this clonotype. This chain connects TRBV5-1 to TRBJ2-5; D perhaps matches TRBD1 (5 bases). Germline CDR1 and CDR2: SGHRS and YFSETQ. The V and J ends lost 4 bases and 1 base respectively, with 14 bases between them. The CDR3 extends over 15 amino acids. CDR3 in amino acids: CASSLMGDSQETQYF. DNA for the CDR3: TGCGCCAGCAGCCTGATGGGCGACAGCCAAGAGACCCAGTACTTC.

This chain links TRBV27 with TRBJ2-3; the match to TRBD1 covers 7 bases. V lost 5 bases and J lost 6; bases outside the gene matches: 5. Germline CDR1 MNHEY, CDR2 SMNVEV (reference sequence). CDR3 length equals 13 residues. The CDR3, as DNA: TGTGCCAGCAGTACGACAGGGCCCGATACGCAGTATTTT. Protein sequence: CASSTTGPDTQYF.

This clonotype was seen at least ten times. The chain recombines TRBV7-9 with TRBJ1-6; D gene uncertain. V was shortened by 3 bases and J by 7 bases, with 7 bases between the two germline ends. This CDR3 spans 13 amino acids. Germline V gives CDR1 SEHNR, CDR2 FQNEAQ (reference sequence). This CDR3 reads CASSLVENSPLHF. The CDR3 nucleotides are TGTGCCAGCAGCTTGGTCGAAAATTCACCCCTCCACTTT.

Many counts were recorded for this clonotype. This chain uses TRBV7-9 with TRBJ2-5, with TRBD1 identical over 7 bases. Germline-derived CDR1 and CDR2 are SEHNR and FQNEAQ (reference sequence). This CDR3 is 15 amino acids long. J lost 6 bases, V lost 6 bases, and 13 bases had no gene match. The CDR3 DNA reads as TGTGCCAGCAGTCCAGGACAGGCGTCGGTTCAGACCCAGTACTTC. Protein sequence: CASSPGQASVQTQYF. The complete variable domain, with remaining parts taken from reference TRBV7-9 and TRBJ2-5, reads DTGVSQNPRHKITKRGQNVTFRCDPISEHNRLYWYRQTLGQGPEFLTYFQNEAQLEKSRLLSDRFSAERPKGSFSTLEIQRTEQGDSAMYLCASSPGQASVQTQYFGPGTRLLVL.

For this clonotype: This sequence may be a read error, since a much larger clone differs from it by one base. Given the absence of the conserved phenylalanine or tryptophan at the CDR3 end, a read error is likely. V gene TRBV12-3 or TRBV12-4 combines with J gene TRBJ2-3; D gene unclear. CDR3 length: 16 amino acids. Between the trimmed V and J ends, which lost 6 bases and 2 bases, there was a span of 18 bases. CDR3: CASSYRRFADTDTQYL. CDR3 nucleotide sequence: TGTGCCAGCAGCTACCGCCGATTCGCGGACACAGATACGCAGTATCTT.

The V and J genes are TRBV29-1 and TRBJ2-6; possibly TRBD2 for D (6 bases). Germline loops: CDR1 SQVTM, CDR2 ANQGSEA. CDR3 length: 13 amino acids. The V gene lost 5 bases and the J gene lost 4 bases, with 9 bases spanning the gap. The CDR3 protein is CSVREAGANVLTF. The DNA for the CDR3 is TGCAGCGTTAGGGAGGCCGGGGCCAACGTCCTGACTTTC.

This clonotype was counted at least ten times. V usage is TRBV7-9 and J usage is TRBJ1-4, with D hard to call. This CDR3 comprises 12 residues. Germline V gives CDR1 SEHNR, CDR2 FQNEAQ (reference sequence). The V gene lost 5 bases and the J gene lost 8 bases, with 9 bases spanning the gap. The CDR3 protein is CASSPSSEKLFF. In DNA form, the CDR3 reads TGTGCCAGCAGCCCCTCAAGCGAAAAACTGTTTTTT.

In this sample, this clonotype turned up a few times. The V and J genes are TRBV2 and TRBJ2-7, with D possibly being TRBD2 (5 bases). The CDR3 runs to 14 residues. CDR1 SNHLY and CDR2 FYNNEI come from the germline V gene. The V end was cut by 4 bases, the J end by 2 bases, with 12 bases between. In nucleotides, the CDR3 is TGTGCCAGCAGTGCCCGAAAGCGGACCTACGAGCAGTACTTC. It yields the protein CASSARKRTYEQYF.

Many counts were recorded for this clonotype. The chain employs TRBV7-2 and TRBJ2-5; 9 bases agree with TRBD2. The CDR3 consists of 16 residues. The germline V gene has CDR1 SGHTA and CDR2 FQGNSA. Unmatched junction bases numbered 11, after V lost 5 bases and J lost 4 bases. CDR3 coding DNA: TGTGCCAGCAGCCTCCAATCGGGACTAGCAAGAGAGACCCAGTACTTC. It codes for CASSLQSGLARETQYF.

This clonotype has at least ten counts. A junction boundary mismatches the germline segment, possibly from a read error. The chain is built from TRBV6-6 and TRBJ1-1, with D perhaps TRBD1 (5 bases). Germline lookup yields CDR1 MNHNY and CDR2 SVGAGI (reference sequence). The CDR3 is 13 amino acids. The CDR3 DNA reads TGTGCCAGCAGGGCAGCTCCGACAGCTGAAGTTTTCTTT. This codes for CASRAAPTAEVFF.

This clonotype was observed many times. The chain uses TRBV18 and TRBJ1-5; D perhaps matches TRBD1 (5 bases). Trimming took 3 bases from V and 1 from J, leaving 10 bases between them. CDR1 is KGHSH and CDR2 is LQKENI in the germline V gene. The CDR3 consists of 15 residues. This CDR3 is CASSPSGTSNQPQHF. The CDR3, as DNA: TGTGCCAGCTCACCTTCAGGGACGAGCAATCAGCCCCAGCATTTT.

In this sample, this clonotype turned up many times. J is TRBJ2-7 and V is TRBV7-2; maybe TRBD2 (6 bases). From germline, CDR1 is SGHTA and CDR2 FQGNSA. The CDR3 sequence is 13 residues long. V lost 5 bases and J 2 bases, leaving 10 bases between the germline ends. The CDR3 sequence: CASSPERAYEQYF. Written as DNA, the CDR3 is TGTGCCAGCAGCCCTGAGCGGGCCTACGAGCAGTACTTC.

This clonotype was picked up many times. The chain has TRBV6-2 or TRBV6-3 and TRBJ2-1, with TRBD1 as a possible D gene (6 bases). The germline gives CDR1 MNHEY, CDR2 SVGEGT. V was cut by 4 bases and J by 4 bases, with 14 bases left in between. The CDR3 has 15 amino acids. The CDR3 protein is CASSLKTGVYNEQFF. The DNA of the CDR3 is TGTGCCAGCAGTTTGAAGACAGGTGTGTACAATGAGCAGTTCTTC.

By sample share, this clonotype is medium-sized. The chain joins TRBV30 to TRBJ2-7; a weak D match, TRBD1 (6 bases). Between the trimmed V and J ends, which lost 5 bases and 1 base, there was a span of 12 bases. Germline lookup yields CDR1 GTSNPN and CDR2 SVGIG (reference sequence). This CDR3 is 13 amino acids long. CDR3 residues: CAWGQSRSYEQYF. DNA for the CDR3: TGTGCCTGGGGACAGAGCAGATCCTACGAGCAGTACTTC.

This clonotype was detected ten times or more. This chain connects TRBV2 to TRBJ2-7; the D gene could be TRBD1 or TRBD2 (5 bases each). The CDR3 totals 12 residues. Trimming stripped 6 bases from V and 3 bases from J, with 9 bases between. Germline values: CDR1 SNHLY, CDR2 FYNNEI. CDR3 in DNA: TGTGCCAGCAGAGGGGACGGCTACGAGCAGTACTTC. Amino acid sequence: CASRGDGYEQYF.

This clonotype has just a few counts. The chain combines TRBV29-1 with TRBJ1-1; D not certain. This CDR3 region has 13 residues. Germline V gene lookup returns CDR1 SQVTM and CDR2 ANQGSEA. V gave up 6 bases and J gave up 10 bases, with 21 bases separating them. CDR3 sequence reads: CSVREGLSDLAFF. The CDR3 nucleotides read TGCAGCGTCAGAGAGGGATTGAGTGACTTAGCTTTCTTT.

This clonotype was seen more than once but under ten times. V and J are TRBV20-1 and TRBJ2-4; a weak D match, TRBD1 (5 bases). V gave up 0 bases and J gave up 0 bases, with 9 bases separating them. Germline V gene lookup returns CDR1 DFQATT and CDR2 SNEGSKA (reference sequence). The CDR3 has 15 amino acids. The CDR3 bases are TGCAGTGCTAGAGATGCAGGGCTAGCCAAAAACATTCAGTACTTC. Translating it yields CSARDAGLAKNIQYF.

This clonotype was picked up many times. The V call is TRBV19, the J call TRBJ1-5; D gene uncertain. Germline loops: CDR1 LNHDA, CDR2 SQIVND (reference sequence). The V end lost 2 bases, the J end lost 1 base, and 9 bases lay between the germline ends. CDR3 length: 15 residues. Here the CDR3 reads CASSIPPWSNQPQHF. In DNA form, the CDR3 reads TGTGCCAGTAGTATACCCCCTTGGAGCAATCAGCCCCAGCATTTT.

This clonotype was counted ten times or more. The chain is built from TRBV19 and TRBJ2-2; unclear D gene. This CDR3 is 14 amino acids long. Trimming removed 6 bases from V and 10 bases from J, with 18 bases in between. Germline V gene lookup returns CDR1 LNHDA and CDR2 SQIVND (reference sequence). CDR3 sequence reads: CASRGNRLNPELFF. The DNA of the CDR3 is TGTGCCAGTAGAGGTAATCGGTTAAATCCGGAGCTGTTTTTT.

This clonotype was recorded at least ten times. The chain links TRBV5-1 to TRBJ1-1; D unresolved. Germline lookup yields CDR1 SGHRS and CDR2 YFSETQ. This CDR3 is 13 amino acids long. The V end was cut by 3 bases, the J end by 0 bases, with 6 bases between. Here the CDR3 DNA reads TGCGCCAGCAGCTCTAGGCTGAACACTGAAGCTTTCTTT. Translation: CASSSRLNTEAFF.

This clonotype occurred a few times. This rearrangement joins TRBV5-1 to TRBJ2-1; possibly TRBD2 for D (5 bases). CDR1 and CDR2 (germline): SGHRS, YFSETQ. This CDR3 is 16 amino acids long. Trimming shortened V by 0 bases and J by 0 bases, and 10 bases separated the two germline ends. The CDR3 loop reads CASSLEASSSYNEQFF. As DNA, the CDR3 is TGCGCCAGCAGCTTGGAGGCTAGCAGCTCCTACAATGAGCAGTTCTTC.

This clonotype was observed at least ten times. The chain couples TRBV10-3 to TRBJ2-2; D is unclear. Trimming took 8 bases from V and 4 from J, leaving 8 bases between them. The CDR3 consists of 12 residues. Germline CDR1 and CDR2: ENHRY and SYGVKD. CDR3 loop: CAISPTTGELFF. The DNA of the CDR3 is TGTGCCATCTCTCCGACCACCGGGGAGCTGTTTTTT.

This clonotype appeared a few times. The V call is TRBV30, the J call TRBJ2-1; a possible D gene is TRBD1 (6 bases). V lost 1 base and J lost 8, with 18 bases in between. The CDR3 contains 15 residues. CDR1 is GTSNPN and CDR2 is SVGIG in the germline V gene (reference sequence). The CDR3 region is CAWSDPPGKGDEQFF. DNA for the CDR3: TGTGCCTGGAGTGACCCTCCAGGAAAGGGGGATGAGCAGTTCTTC. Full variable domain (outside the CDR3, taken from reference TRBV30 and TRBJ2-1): SQTIHQWPATLVQPVGSPLSLECTVEGTSNPNLYWYRQAAGRGLQLLFYSVGIGQISSEVPQNLSASRPQDRQFILSSKKLLLSDSGFYLCAWSDPPGKGDEQFFGPGTRLTVL.

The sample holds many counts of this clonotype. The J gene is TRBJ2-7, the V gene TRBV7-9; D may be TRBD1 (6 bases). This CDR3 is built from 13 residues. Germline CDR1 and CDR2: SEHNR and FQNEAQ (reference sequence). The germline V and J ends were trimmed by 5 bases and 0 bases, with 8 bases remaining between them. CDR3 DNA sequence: TGTGCCAGCAGCCCGACAGGCTCCTACGAGCAGTACTTC. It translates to CASSPTGSYEQYF.

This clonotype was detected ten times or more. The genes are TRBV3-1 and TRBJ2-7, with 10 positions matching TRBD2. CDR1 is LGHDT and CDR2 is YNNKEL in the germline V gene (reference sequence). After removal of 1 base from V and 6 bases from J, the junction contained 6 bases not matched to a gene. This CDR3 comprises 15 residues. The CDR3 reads CASSQGASGSSEQYF. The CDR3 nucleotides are TGTGCCAGCAGCCAAGGGGCTAGCGGGAGCTCCGAGCAGTACTTC.

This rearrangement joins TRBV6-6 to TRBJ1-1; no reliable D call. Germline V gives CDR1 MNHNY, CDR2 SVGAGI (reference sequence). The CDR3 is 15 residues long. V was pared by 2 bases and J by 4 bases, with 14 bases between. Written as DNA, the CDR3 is TGTGCCAGCAGTTACCTGGACTGGACTAGCACTGAAGCTTTCTTT. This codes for CASSYLDWTSTEAFF.